The clone carrying this TCR beta chain has at least ten counts. Antigen unknown. CDR3 size: 12 residues. V dropped 2 bases and J dropped 2 bases, with 3 bases sitting between them. Germline V CDR1 and CDR2: SGHTA, FQGNSA. Those patients picked for sequencing had displayed CD8+CD57+ cell expansion on flow cytometry. The entry originates in a study of CD8+CD57+ T cells in acquired aplastic anemia. General observations from the study: Patients and controls had in common twenty-nine CD8+ CDR3 sequences. Patients were compared with controls for CD8+ Simpson's diversity, and no significant difference emerged.

TCR beta VDJ and CDR3 profiles were obtained from a genomic DNA template. A single record per CDR3 protein comes from TCRdb applying MiXCR to the reads. The sample yields under 200,000 distinct CDR3 sequences, around 48% seen once. The sequenced material came from sorted CD4+, CD8+, or CD8+CD57+ T cells (not recorded which) from PBMCs. The receptor was isolated from a human donor with aplastic anemia. The genes are TRBV7-2 and TRBJ2-5; no definite D call. DNA for the CDR3: TGTGCCAGCAGCTTAATGCAAGAGACCCAGTACTTC. Translated: CASSLMQETQYF.